This TCR beta chain was sequenced for a study of OX40 agonist ivuxolimab in advanced cancers. Method: immunoSEQ multiplex PCR; TCRdb's copy keeps in-frame clones and lacks some. This table has 30,000 to 45,000 clones, around 89% appearing once. The CDR3 is made up of 18 amino acids. V lost 1 base, J lost 0 bases, and 9 bases stayed unmatched. Germline V gene lookup returns CDR1 LGHNA and CDR2 YSLEER. The specimen comprised CD4+ or CD8+ T cells sorted from blood, sampled in a trial of the OX40 agonist ivuxolimab. The chain carries TRBV4-3 and TRBJ2-1; TRBD2 matches 7 bases. This sequence originates from an adult with an advanced solid tumor such as melanoma, head and neck, liver or kidney cancer. CDR3: CASSQGRLAAFSYNEQFF. CDR3 in DNA: TGCGCCAGCAGCCAAGGACGTCTAGCGGCGTTCTCCTACAATGAGCAGTTCTTC.